This passage covers 8 T cell receptor beta chains from one sample sequenced in a study of T cell changes during pregnancy in multiple sclerosis. TCRdb keeps only in-frame clones here, not all; method: immunoSEQ multiplex PCR. The data show 50,000 to 65,000 clones, around 92% seen once. This sample comprised peripheral blood, obtained in the first trimester of pregnancy. The receptors were sampled from a female donor with multiple sclerosis, enrolled in a pregnancy study.

The chain combines TRBV25-1 with TRBJ1-2, with TRBD1 identical over 7 bases. The V gene end was trimmed by 6 bases and the J gene end by 9 bases; junction bases not matched to a gene: 10. The CDR3 is 13 amino acids. Germline CDR1 is MGHDK and CDR2 is SYGVNS. The CDR3 DNA follows: TGTGCCAGCAGCGAGGGACAGCGGATCAGCTACACCTTC. Its protein is CASSEGQRISYTF.

The chain uses TRBV4-2 and TRBJ2-4, with 11 bases that match TRBD2. The CDR3 contains 16 residues. Unmatched junction bases numbered 6, after V lost 3 bases and J lost 5 bases. Germline-derived CDR1 and CDR2 are LGHNA and YNFKEQ. The CDR3 is CASSQETSGAENIQYF. The CDR3 DNA sequence: TGTGCCAGCAGCCAGGAGACTAGCGGGGCTGAAAACATTCAGTACTTC.

V gene TRBV11-3 combines with J gene TRBJ2-1; no clear D. V dropped 0 bases and J dropped 4 bases, with 7 bases sitting between them. The CDR3 has 14 residues. CDR1 SGHNT and CDR2 YENEEA come from the germline V gene. This CDR3 reads CASSLDPVYNEQFF. CDR3 coding DNA: TGTGCCAGCAGCTTAGATCCCGTTTACAATGAGCAGTTCTTC.

V and J are TRBV19 and TRBJ1-2; 9 bases are shared with TRBD1. J gave up 2 bases and V 7 bases, and 8 bases lay outside the gene matches. Germline CDR1 LNHDA, CDR2 SQIVND (reference sequence). The CDR3 is 15 residues long. CDR3 residues: CASTLATGGNYGYTF. The CDR3 DNA reads TGTGCCAGTACCCTCGCGACAGGGGGGAACTATGGCTACACCTTC.

The genes are TRBV18 and TRBJ2-5, with D tentatively TRBD2 (6 bases). Between the trimmed V and J ends, which lost 2 bases and 0 bases, there was a span of 7 bases. Germline values: CDR1 KGHSH, CDR2 LQKENI. CDR3 length: 14 amino acids. Written as DNA, the CDR3 is TGTGCCAGCTCACCAAGGAGGGACCAAGAGACCCAGTACTTC. Residues: CASSPRRDQETQYF.

V gene TRBV5-6 combines with J gene TRBJ2-3, with D perhaps matching TRBD1 (6 bases). This CDR3 has 12 amino acids. The germline V and J ends were trimmed by 4 bases and 8 bases, with 11 bases remaining between them. Germline CDR1 reads SGHDT; CDR2 reads YYEEEE. Written as DNA, the CDR3 is TGTGCCAGCAGCGACAGGAGTCGTACGCAGTATTTT. It is translated as CASSDRSRTQYF.

V usage is TRBV6-1 and J usage is TRBJ2-1; 11 positions match TRBD2. The V gene's germline CDR1 is MNHNS and CDR2 SASEGT. J lost 6 bases, V lost 3 bases, and 10 bases had no gene match. CDR3 length: 17 residues. The CDR3 is CASSDPGTSGGGNEQFF. The CDR3 coding sequence is TGTGCCAGCAGTGACCCCGGTACTAGCGGGGGAGGCAATGAGCAGTTCTTC.

V and J are TRBV9 and TRBJ2-5; 7 bases map to TRBD1. The germline V gene has CDR1 SGDLS and CDR2 YYNGEE. The CDR3 sequence is 13 residues long. Trimming removed 4 bases from V and 4 bases from J; junction bases left unmatched: 4. DNA of the CDR3: TGTGCCAGCAGCACAGGGGTTGGAGAGACCCAGTACTTC. Residues: CASSTGVGETQYF.